This T cell receptor beta chain appears in the sequencing data of a study of blood T cell repertoires in COVID-19. TCRdb's table, derived via immunoSEQ multiplex PCR, lists solely in-frame clones and lacks some. Altogether 150,000 to 200,000 clones are present, 60% to 80% being singletons, with the ten largest covering 26%. The CDR3 spans 15 residues. CDR1 SGDLS and CDR2 YYNGEE come from the germline V gene. V was cut by 3 bases and J by 0 bases, with 10 bases left in between. This TCR derives from a woman aged 70-85 years with acute or convalescent COVID-19. Sequenced input: peripheral blood. J is TRBJ1-3 and V is TRBV9; a weak D match, TRBD1 (6 bases). CDR3 region: CASSADSFSGNTIYF. The CDR3 DNA is TGTGCCAGCAGCGCGGACAGCTTCTCTGGAAACACCATATATTTT.